A single sample gave rise to the 4 T cell receptor beta chains below, sequenced in a study of T cells in Graves' hyperthyroidism and ophthalmopathy. Amplified TCR beta CDR3 regions came from RNA transcripts. The study used the HTBI primer set for a first-round RT-PCR of the TCR CDR3. TCRdb reanalysed the multiplex PCR reads using MiXCR and keeps one entry per CDR3 protein. Of around 800,000 distinct CDR3 sequences listed, about two fifths were seen once; the top ten hold 8.9%. Source material: blood. The receptors were gathered from a young man with Graves' hyperthyroidism.

This clonotype was seen at least ten times. This rearrangement joins TRBV2 to TRBJ1-5; D is perhaps TRBD1 (5 bases). The V gene lost 6 bases and the J gene lost 5 bases, with 14 bases spanning the gap. CDR1 and CDR2 from the germline V gene are SNHLY and FYNNEI. This CDR3 has 14 residues. For the CDR3, the DNA is TGTGCCAGCAGGGGGACGAATACATATCAGCCCCAGCATTTT. It is translated as CASRGTNTYQPQHF. Combining the CDR3 with reference TRBV2 and TRBJ1-5 gives the whole variable domain EPEVTQTPSHQVTQMGQEVILRCVPISNHLYFYWYRQILGQKVEFLVSFYNNEISEKSEIFDDQFSVERPDGSNFTLKIRSTKLEDSAMYFCASRGTNTYQPQHFGDGTRLSIL.

This clonotype was recorded at least ten times. The CDR3 here is CASREPRTGLREQYF. Here the CDR3 DNA reads TGTGCCAGCAGGGAGCCCAGGACAGGGCTAAGGGAGCAGTACTTC. This chain links TRBV2 with TRBJ2-7; 8 bases match TRBD1. Germline V lookup: CDR1 SNHLY, CDR2 FYNNEI. The CDR3 spans 15 residues. With V trimmed by 6 bases and J by 7 bases, 14 bases remained unmatched.

The chain recombines TRBV14 with TRBJ2-2; 7 bases are shared with TRBD1. Germline CDR1 reads SGHDN; CDR2 reads FVKESK. CDR3 length equals 14 residues. Germline trimming cut 2 bases from V and 3 bases from J; bases unmatched to any gene: 0. The CDR3 is CASSQQGDTGELFF. In DNA form, the CDR3 reads TGTGCCAGCAGCCAACAGGGGGACACCGGGGAGCTGTTTTTT.

V and J are TRBV11-2 and TRBJ2-5; D tentatively reads TRBD1 or TRBD2 (5 bases each). CDR1 is SGHAT and CDR2 is FQNNGV in the germline V gene. The CDR3 sequence is 13 residues long. Trimming stripped 8 bases from V and 5 bases from J, with 15 bases between. The CDR3: CASSVPWGETQYF. CDR3 sequence (DNA): TGTGCCAGCTCGGTACCCTGGGGGGAGACCCAGTACTTC.